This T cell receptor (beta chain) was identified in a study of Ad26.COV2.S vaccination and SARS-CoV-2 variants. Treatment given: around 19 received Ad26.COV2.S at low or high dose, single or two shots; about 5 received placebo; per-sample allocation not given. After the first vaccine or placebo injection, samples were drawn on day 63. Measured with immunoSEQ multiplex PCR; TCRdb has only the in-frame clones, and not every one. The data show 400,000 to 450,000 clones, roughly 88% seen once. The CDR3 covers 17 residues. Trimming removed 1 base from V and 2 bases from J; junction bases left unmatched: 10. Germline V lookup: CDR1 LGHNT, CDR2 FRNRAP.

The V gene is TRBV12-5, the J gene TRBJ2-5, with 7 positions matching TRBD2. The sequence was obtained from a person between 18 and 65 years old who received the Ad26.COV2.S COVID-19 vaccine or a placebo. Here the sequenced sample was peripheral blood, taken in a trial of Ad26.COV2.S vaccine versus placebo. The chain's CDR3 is CASGLANPIGGQETQYF. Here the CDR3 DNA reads TGTGCTAGTGGTTTGGCTAACCCTATCGGGGGGCAAGAGACCCAGTACTTC.